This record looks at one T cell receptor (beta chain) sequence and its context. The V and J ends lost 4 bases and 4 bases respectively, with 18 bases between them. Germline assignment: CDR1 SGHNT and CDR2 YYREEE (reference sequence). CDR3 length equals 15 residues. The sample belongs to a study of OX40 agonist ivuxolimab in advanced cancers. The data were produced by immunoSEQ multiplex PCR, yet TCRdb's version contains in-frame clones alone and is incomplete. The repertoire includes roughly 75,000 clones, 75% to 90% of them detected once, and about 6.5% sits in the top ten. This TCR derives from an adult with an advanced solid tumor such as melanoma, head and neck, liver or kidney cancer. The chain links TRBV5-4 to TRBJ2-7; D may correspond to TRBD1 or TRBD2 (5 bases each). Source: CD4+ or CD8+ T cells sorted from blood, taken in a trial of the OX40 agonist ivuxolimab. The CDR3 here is CASSQPGPTLYEQYF. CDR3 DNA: TGTGCCAGCAGCCAACCGGGACCGACCCTGTACGAGCAGTACTTC.